The 23 T cell receptor beta chains below all came from one sample that was sequenced in a study of cytomegalovirus exposure and HLA in healthy donors (dated by TCRdb to between 2016 and 2019). Library generation was performed with the immunoSEQ multiplex PCR assay. For the multiplex PCR, a mixture combining 60 forward primers for TCR Vbeta segments and 13 reverse primers for TCR Jbeta segments was used. What TCRdb holds here is the immuneACCESS table cut down to in-frame rearrangements. Part of the clones is not present; checked against another copy, under half of the missing clones reflect an unresolved V gene, and the others are unexplained. Here the sample has around 150,000 clones; roughly four fifths occur a single time. The ten most abundant clones make up roughly 13% of the sample. The material sequenced was PBMCs. The receptors were sampled from a woman in her 50s in good health and CMV-seronegative.

The rearrangement uses TRBV5-4 and TRBJ1-4, with D perhaps TRBD1 (5 bases). Germline CDR1 SGHNT, CDR2 YYREEE (reference sequence). CDR3 length equals 14 residues. V lost 1 base to trimming and J lost 4 bases, with 8 bases between them. The CDR3: CASSLKTDNEKLFF. The CDR3 nucleotides are TGTGCCAGCAGCTTGAAGACAGATAATGAAAAACTGTTTTTT.

The DNA for the CDR3 is TGCGCCAGCAGCTTGAGGCCTAGCGGGGGGTACAATGAGCAGTTCTTC. Translating it yields CASSLRPSGGYNEQFF. The rearrangement links TRBV5-1 to TRBJ2-1; 11 nucleotides match TRBD2. V dropped 1 base and J dropped 4; count of bases not matched to a gene: 4. The length of the CDR3 is 16 residues. Germline lookup yields CDR1 SGHRS and CDR2 YFSETQ.

The chain combines TRBV18 with TRBJ1-2, with 9 nucleotides matching TRBD1. This CDR3 is built from 18 residues. Trimming took 3 bases from V and 5 from J; bases not matched to a gene: 16. CDR1 and CDR2 (germline): KGHSH, LQKENI. CDR3 nucleotides: TGTGCCAGCTCACCCCAGGGCAGGACAGGGGCCCTCCCATATGGCTACACCTTC. The encoded protein is CASSPQGRTGALPYGYTF.

The chain employs TRBV5-1 and TRBJ2-1; 9 bases map to TRBD1. Germline assignment: CDR1 SGHRS and CDR2 YFSETQ. V lost 0 bases to trimming and J lost 5 bases; unmatched junction nucleotides: 3. The CDR3 loop spans 15 amino acids. CDR3 protein: CASSLGGTGNNEQFF. CDR3 in DNA: TGCGCCAGCAGCTTGGGAGGGACAGGGAACAATGAGCAGTTCTTC.

The chain couples TRBV18 to TRBJ1-1, with 9 bases lining up with TRBD1. With 6 bases clipped from V and 1 base from J, the junction kept 6 bases outside the gene matches. CDR1 is KGHSH and CDR2 is LQKENI in the germline V gene. The CDR3 contains 15 residues. CDR3 nucleotide sequence: TGTGCCAGCTCGTCCGGACAGGGGACGAACACTGAAGCTTTCTTT. It codes for CASSSGQGTNTEAFF.

The CDR3 region has the DNA TGTGCAAGTCGCTTAGTCGCCGGACAGGGTTGCGCCGACTCACCCCTCCACTTT. Encoded protein: CASRLVAGQGCADSPLHF. J is TRBJ1-6 and V is TRBV12-2; TRBD1, as called in the table, went unchecked against the DNA. TRBV12-2 is a recognized pseudogene. There are 18 residues in the CDR3.

This chain uses TRBV11-2 with TRBJ2-1; 16 bases are a match to TRBD2. Germline values: CDR1 SGHAT, CDR2 FQNNGV. V dropped 5 bases and J dropped 12; count of bases not matched to a gene: 7. This CDR3 comprises 15 residues. The CDR3 here is CASSLGTSGGVGQFF. CDR3 sequence (DNA): TGTGCCAGCAGCCTCGGGACTAGCGGGGGGGTAGGGCAGTTCTTC.

V and J are TRBV7-6 and TRBJ2-3, with D possibly being TRBD2 (6 bases). V lost 4 bases to trimming and J lost 4 bases, with 18 bases between them. The CDR3 runs to 16 residues. CDR1 SGHVS and CDR2 FNYEAQ come from the germline V gene. CDR3 DNA sequence: TGTGCCAGCAGCTCTCGACTCGGGGAGGAAGCAGATACGCAGTATTTT. This gives the protein CASSSRLGEEADTQYF.

The sample holds a few counts of this clone. The CDR3 DNA reads as TGTGCCAGCAGTACTAGCGGGGGCACAGATACGCAGTATTTT. Translation gives CASSTSGGTDTQYF. The V gene is TRBV6-5, the J gene TRBJ2-3, with 10 bases that match TRBD2. The CDR3 runs to 14 residues. Germline assignment: CDR1 MNHEY and CDR2 SVGAGI. V gave up 5 bases and J gave up 1 base; unmatched junction bases: 0.

This chain links TRBV19 with TRBJ2-2; D possibly corresponds to TRBD1 (6 bases). Per germline, CDR1 LNHDA and CDR2 SQIVND (reference sequence). CDR3 length equals 16 residues. With 4 bases removed from V and 1 base from J, the gap between germline ends came to 13 bases. The CDR3 bases are TGTGCCAGTAGTACCCAGGACAGATTGAACACCGGGGAGCTGTTTTTT. Amino acid sequence: CASSTQDRLNTGELFF.

This clone has only one observation. The V call is TRBV12-5, the J call TRBJ1-4, with D possibly being TRBD1 (6 bases). Germline values: CDR1 LGHNT, CDR2 FRNRAP. The V and J ends lost 6 bases and 0 bases respectively, with 8 bases between them. This CDR3 has 14 residues. The CDR3 coding sequence is TGTGCTAGTGGGACAGGTACAACTAATGAAAAACTGTTTTTT. This gives the protein CASGTGTTNEKLFF.

J is TRBJ1-1 and V is TRBV10-3, with 8 bases that match TRBD1. Germline values: CDR1 ENHRY, CDR2 SYGVKD. The CDR3 runs to 15 residues. With 7 bases clipped from V and 3 bases from J, the junction kept 10 bases outside the gene matches. In nucleotides, the CDR3 is TGTGCCATCATTCATCGGACAGGGCCCGACACTGAAGCTTTCTTT. The encoded protein is CAIIHRTGPDTEAFF.

The J gene is TRBJ2-3, the V gene TRBV6-1; D uncertain. This CDR3 is 18 amino acids long. Trimming pared 2 bases from V and 0 bases from J, leaving 18 bases between. CDR1 is MNHNS, CDR2 SASEGT, per germline. The CDR3 sequence is CASSETASGLTSTDTQYF. CDR3 bases: TGTGCCAGCAGTGAAACCGCGTCGGGTTTAACTAGCACAGATACGCAGTATTTT.

The table lists this clone with a few counts. The chain recombines TRBV19 with TRBJ1-6; possible D gene TRBD1, 5 bases. There are 15 residues in the CDR3. Trimming removed 2 bases at V and 9 bases at J, with 14 bases between. From germline, CDR1 is LNHDA and CDR2 SQIVND (reference sequence). CDR3 loop: CASSILSGGGSPLHF. In DNA form, the CDR3 reads TGTGCCAGTAGTATATTGTCTGGGGGAGGTTCACCCCTCCACTTT.

The chain joins TRBV9 to TRBJ2-1; possibly TRBD1 for D (6 bases). This CDR3 spans 14 amino acids. V lost 1 base and J 7 bases, leaving 12 bases between the germline ends. Germline V gene lookup returns CDR1 SGDLS and CDR2 YYNGEE. CDR3: CASSVMGAGNEQFF. In nucleotides, the CDR3 is TGTGCCAGCAGCGTAATGGGGGCCGGGAATGAGCAGTTCTTC.

This clone was picked up one time. The rearrangement uses TRBV2 and TRBJ2-5; 8 bases agree with TRBD2. The trim removed 3 bases at V and 2 bases at J, leaving 2 bases unmatched. CDR3 size: 14 residues. Germline lookup yields CDR1 SNHLY and CDR2 FYNNEI. The CDR3, as DNA: TGTGCCAGCAGTGAGGCTAGCGGGCAAGAGACCCAGTACTTC. As protein: CASSEASGQETQYF.

This clone was counted only a few times. This chain connects TRBV27 to TRBJ1-1; D gene uncertain. CDR1 MNHEY and CDR2 SMNVEV come from the germline V gene (reference sequence). V gave up 6 bases and J gave up 1 base, with 12 bases separating them. The length of the CDR3 is 14 residues. The CDR3, as DNA: TGTGCCAGCAGCCTCGTAACTCCGAACACTGAAGCTTTCTTT. Amino acids: CASSLVTPNTEAFF.

The chain combines TRBV6-1 with TRBJ2-7; 11 bases are shared with TRBD1. Germline V gene data show CDR1 as MNHNS and CDR2 as SASEGT. V trimming: 4 bases; J trimming: 1 base; junction bases outside the gene matches: 6. The length of the CDR3 is 16 residues. The DNA of the CDR3 is TGTGCCAGCAGTGCCCAAGGGACAGGGGGGTCCTACGAGCAGTACTTC. This sequence encodes CASSAQGTGGSYEQYF.

In DNA, the CDR3 is TGTGCCACCCCGGGACAGGGTAGAAACGAGCAGTACTTC. Translation: CATPGQGRNEQYF. The V gene is TRBV27, the J gene TRBJ2-7, with 9 bases fitting TRBD1. J lost 5 bases, V lost 10 bases, and 9 bases had no gene match. This CDR3 region has 13 residues. Germline V gene lookup returns CDR1 MNHEY and CDR2 SMNVEV (reference sequence).

This chain uses TRBV11-3 with TRBJ2-5; 9 nucleotides align to TRBD1. Germline trimming cut 4 bases from V and 4 bases from J; bases unmatched to any gene: 4. The CDR3 extends over 14 amino acids. Germline V gene data show CDR1 as SGHNT and CDR2 as YENEEA. CDR3 in DNA: TGTGCCAGCAGCTCCGGGACAGGGAGAGAGACCCAGTACTTC. Its protein product is CASSSGTGRETQYF.

The chain combines TRBV6-6 with TRBJ1-2, with 9 bases fitting TRBD1. V shed 6 bases and J 1 base; nucleotides not matched to a gene: 9. Germline V CDR1 and CDR2: MNHNY, SVGAGI (reference sequence). CDR3 length: 16 amino acids. Written as DNA, the CDR3 is TGTGCCAGCAGCTATAGGACAGGGGACTTTAACTATGGCTACACCTTC. This translates into CASSYRTGDFNYGYTF.

The rearrangement joins TRBV7-2 to TRBJ2-1; 8 nucleotides agree with TRBD1. Trimming cost V 5 bases and J 0 bases; bases outside gene matches: 6. CDR3 length: 16 residues. From germline, CDR1 is SGHTA and CDR2 FQGNSA. For the CDR3, the DNA is TGTGCCAGCAGCAGACGACAGGGGATCTCCTACAATGAGCAGTTCTTC. Protein sequence: CASSRRQGISYNEQFF.

CDR3 nucleotides: TGCGCCAGCAGCCAAGGTCTCGGGTTCACAGATACGCAGTATTTT. This sequence encodes CASSQGLGFTDTQYF. J is TRBJ2-3 and V is TRBV4-1; D gene uncertain. V lost 1 base and J 2 bases, leaving 10 bases between the germline ends. The CDR3 runs 15 residues. Per the germline V gene, CDR1 is MGHRA and CDR2 is YSYEKL.